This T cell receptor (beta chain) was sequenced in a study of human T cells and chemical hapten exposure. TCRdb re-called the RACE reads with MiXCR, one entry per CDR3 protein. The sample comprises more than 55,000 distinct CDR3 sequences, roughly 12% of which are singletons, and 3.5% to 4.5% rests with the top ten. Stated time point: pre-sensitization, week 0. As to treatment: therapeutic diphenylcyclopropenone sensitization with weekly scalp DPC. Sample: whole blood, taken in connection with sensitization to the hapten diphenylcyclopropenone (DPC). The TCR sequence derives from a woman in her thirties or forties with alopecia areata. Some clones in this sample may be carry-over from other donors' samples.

CDR3 protein: CASSPPGGNTEAFF. Written as DNA, the CDR3 is TGTGCCAGCAGCCCCCCGGGGGGGAACACTGAAGCTTTCTTT. The gene calls are TRBV6-5 and TRBJ1-1; a weak D match, TRBD1 (5 bases). Deletions cut 6 bases from V and 1 base from J, with 12 bases between. The V gene's germline CDR1 is MNHEY and CDR2 SVGAGI. The CDR3 has 14 residues.